One sample yielded the 22 T cell receptor beta chains listed below, sequenced in a study of human T cells and chemical hapten exposure. TCRdb reprocessed the RACE reads with MiXCR, giving one entry per CDR3 protein. The sample shows 250,000 or so distinct CDR3 sequences, about 8.1% of them seen only once. Time point meaning: pre-sensitization, week 0. Treatment: therapeutic diphenylcyclopropenone sensitization with weekly scalp DPC. Material: whole blood, obtained in connection with sensitization to the hapten diphenylcyclopropenone (DPC). The receptors were sampled from a woman in her forties with alopecia areata. Some clones in this sample may be carry-over from other donors' samples.

The sample holds a few counts of this clonotype. The chain links TRBV29-1 to TRBJ1-3; maybe TRBD1 (5 bases). The germline V gene has CDR1 SQVTM and CDR2 ANQGSEA. The germline V and J ends were trimmed by 4 bases and 3 bases, with 7 bases remaining between them. The CDR3 has 12 amino acids. DNA of the CDR3: TGCAGCGTTGGGGACGGTGGAAACACCATATATTTT. It translates to CSVGDGGNTIYF.

The chain has TRBV7-9 and TRBJ2-7, with D tentatively TRBD1 or TRBD2 (5 bases each). The CDR3 totals 14 residues. The V end was cut by 2 bases, the J end by 3 bases, with 11 bases between. Germline V gives CDR1 SEHNR, CDR2 FQNEAQ (reference sequence). Written as DNA, the CDR3 is TGTGCCAGCAGCTTATACCAGGGAGACTACGAGCAGTACTTC. This encodes CASSLYQGDYEQYF.

This clonotype was detected only a few times. The V and J genes are TRBV6-5 and TRBJ1-1; D perhaps matches TRBD1 (5 bases). From germline, CDR1 is MNHEY and CDR2 SVGAGI. CDR3 length equals 16 residues. V was trimmed by 0 bases and J by 2 bases, leaving 13 bases between them. The CDR3 DNA follows: TGTGCCAGCAGTTACTCGATTCTGGGACCCAACACTGAAGCTTTCTTT. It specifies CASSYSILGPNTEAFF.

This clonotype was detected many times. V usage is TRBV6-2 or TRBV6-3 and J usage is TRBJ2-3, with D possibly TRBD1 on 6 matching bases. The CDR3 covers 14 residues. Germline CDR1 reads MNHEY; CDR2 reads SVGEGT. V lost 11 bases, J lost 0 bases, and 15 bases lay in between. CDR3 DNA: TGTGCCGTACGAAGGGGGATAAGCACAGATACGCAGTATTTT. This translates into CAVRRGISTDTQYF.

As concerns this clonotype: A much larger clone sits a single nucleotide away, making a read error possible. The chain has TRBV20-1 and TRBJ1-5; D gene unclear. Per the germline V gene, CDR1 is DFQATT and CDR2 is SNEGSKA (reference sequence). This CDR3 contains 12 residues. The CDR3 nucleotides are TGCTGTGCTAGAGATGGCAATCAGCCCCAGCATTTT. Translation gives CCARDGNQPQHF.

The chain joins TRBV5-1 to TRBJ2-1, with TRBD2 identical over 11 bases. Germline CDR1 SGHRS, CDR2 YFSETQ. The CDR3 runs 23 residues. After removal of 4 bases from V and 0 bases from J, the junction contained 24 bases not matched to a gene. The CDR3 reads CASSKPQVSTSGIPQISYNEQFF. The DNA of the CDR3 is TGCGCCAGCAGCAAACCACAGGTTTCGACTAGCGGGATCCCTCAGATCTCCTACAATGAGCAGTTCTTC.

This clonotype has just a few counts. The chain has TRBV20-1 and TRBJ2-7, with 8 nucleotides matching TRBD2. The CDR3 sequence is 13 residues long. The ends lost 6 bases at V and 0 bases at J; junction bases unmatched: 4. Germline lookup yields CDR1 DFQATT and CDR2 SNEGSKA (reference sequence). CDR3 sequence (DNA): TGCAGTGCCACAACTAGCGGCTCCTACGAGCAGTACTTC. It translates to CSATTSGSYEQYF.

CDR3 coding DNA: TGCAGTGCTAGATTTAGCGGCTCCTACAATGAGCAGTTCTTC. Protein sequence: CSARFSGSYNEQFF. The chain combines TRBV20-1 with TRBJ2-1; weak D call: TRBD2 (6 bases). Germline CDR1 is DFQATT and CDR2 is SNEGSKA (reference sequence). V lost 2 bases and J 0 bases, leaving 8 bases between the germline ends. The CDR3 extends over 14 amino acids.

The sample holds many counts of this clonotype. The chain joins TRBV7-2 to TRBJ2-5, with 11 bases fitting TRBD1. This CDR3 spans 16 amino acids. CDR1 and CDR2 from the germline V gene are SGHTA and FQGNSA. The J segment lost 2 bases and the V segment lost 2 bases, leaving 4 bases of the junction unmatched. The DNA of the CDR3 is TGTGCCAGCAGCTTAAATGGACAGGGGGCACAAGAGACCCAGTACTTC. Its translation is CASSLNGQGAQETQYF.

This clonotype was counted a few times. This chain joins TRBV12-3 or TRBV12-4 and TRBJ2-1; 14 nucleotides agree with TRBD2. The CDR3 consists of 15 residues. Germline trimming cut 5 bases from V and 12 bases from J; bases unmatched to any gene: 9. The chain's CDR3 is CASSPGTSGSDMQFF. Here the CDR3 DNA reads TGTGCCAGCAGTCCCGGGACTAGCGGGAGTGATATGCAGTTCTTC.

The chain couples TRBV7-2 to TRBJ2-3, with 10 bases identical to TRBD2. Per the germline V gene, CDR1 is SGHTA and CDR2 is FQGNSA. The CDR3 runs 17 residues. The V segment lost 1 base and the J segment 6 bases; nucleotides outside the gene matches: 10. The CDR3 is CASSLGPLAGAGDTQYF. The CDR3 DNA is TGTGCCAGCAGCTTAGGTCCTCTAGCGGGAGCCGGTGATACGCAGTATTTT.

This clonotype came up many times. V gene TRBV20-1 combines with J gene TRBJ1-6, with a weak D call TRBD1 (5 bases). The CDR3 contains 17 residues. Germline V lookup: CDR1 DFQATT, CDR2 SNEGSKA (reference sequence). The V gene lost 3 bases and the J gene lost 0 bases, with 15 bases spanning the gap. The CDR3 nucleotides are TGCAGTGCTAGTTCAGGGCAGCCGAGCTCCTATAATTCACCCCTCCACTTT. Residues: CSASSGQPSSYNSPLHF.

The V gene is TRBV12-3 or TRBV12-4, the J gene TRBJ2-3; TRBD1 matches at 7 bases. V gave up 3 bases and J gave up 0 bases; unmatched junction bases: 3. The CDR3 contains 15 residues. In DNA form, the CDR3 reads TGTGCCAGCAGTTTTGGCAGGGGGAGCACAGATACGCAGTATTTT. Translation gives CASSFGRGSTDTQYF.

This clonotype was found many times. V usage is TRBV5-1 and J usage is TRBJ2-1; 7 bases fit TRBD2. Germline-derived CDR1 and CDR2 are SGHRS and YFSETQ. V lost 0 bases to trimming and J lost 0 bases; unmatched junction nucleotides: 3. The CDR3 length is 16 residues. CDR3 bases: TGCGCCAGCAGCTTGGTCGGCGGGAGCTCCTACAATGAGCAGTTCTTC. This translates into CASSLVGGSSYNEQFF.

This sequence joins TRBV16 and TRBJ1-4, with a possible D match to TRBD1 (5 bases). Looked up from germline, CDR1 is KGHSY and CDR2 is FQNENV. The CDR3 runs to 14 residues. Trimming removed 7 bases from V and 0 bases from J, with 9 bases in between. CDR3 DNA: TGTGCCAGCAAGGGGCCACCAACTAATGAAAAACTGTTTTTT. Its protein is CASKGPPTNEKLFF.

The chain is built from TRBV7-3 and TRBJ2-6; D is ambiguous. The CDR3 runs to 16 residues. The V and J ends lost 5 bases and 0 bases respectively, with 11 bases between them. CDR1 is SGHTA, CDR2 FQGTGA, per germline. The CDR3 nucleotides read TGTGCCAGCAGCATATCATCTAGCTCTGGGGCCAACGTCCTGACTTTC. Protein product: CASSISSSSGANVLTF.

The rearrangement uses TRBV7-2 and TRBJ2-7; 8 bases match TRBD1. The V gene's germline CDR1 is SGHTA and CDR2 FQGNSA. V shed 3 bases and J 4 bases; nucleotides not matched to a gene: 5. The CDR3 covers 14 residues. CDR3 DNA sequence: TGTGCCAGCAGCTTTTGGACAGGGCCGTACGAGCAGTACTTC. Protein sequence: CASSFWTGPYEQYF.

This clonotype was observed at least ten times. The chain joins TRBV15 to TRBJ1-3; no definite D call. The CDR3 length is 15 residues. V was clipped by 0 bases and J by 0 bases, with 6 bases between them. CDR1 LNHNV and CDR2 YYDKDF come from the germline V gene (reference sequence). The CDR3: CATSRDRGSGNTIYF. DNA of the CDR3: TGTGCCACCAGCAGAGATCGAGGCTCTGGAAACACCATATATTTT.

This clonotype has at least ten counts. The rearrangement uses TRBV20-1 and TRBJ2-4; 8 bases line up with TRBD2. There are 16 residues in the CDR3. Trimming at V came to 5 bases and at J to 0 bases, leaving 9 bases not matched to a gene. Germline-derived CDR1 and CDR2 are DFQATT and SNEGSKA (reference sequence). CDR3 bases: TGCAGTGCTGTCCGCGGCGGGGGGCTAGCCAAAAACATTCAGTACTTC. This codes for CSAVRGGGLAKNIQYF.

The chain combines TRBV24-1 with TRBJ1-5, with D possibly TRBD1 on 6 matching bases. The CDR3 has 16 residues. Trimming removed 6 bases at V and 5 bases at J, with 19 bases between. Germline-derived CDR1 and CDR2 are KGHDR and SFDVKD. CDR3 sequence: CATSRRDTNPDQPQHF. CDR3 nucleotide sequence: TGTGCCACCAGTCGCCGGGACACGAACCCGGATCAGCCCCAGCATTTT.

CDR3 coding DNA: TGTGCCATCACCCAGGACAGGCGCACAGATACGCAGTATTTT. This gives the protein CAITQDRRTDTQYF. V gene TRBV10-3 combines with J gene TRBJ2-3; 7 nucleotides agree with TRBD1. The CDR3 spans 14 residues. Trimming cost V 7 bases and J 1 base; bases outside gene matches: 5. Looked up from germline, CDR1 is ENHRY and CDR2 is SYGVKD.

The chain links TRBV2 to TRBJ2-1; D possibly corresponds to TRBD2 (6 bases). Trimming took off 10 bases at V and 5 bases at J, with 15 bases between the two ends. CDR1 is SNHLY, CDR2 FYNNEI, per germline. The CDR3 runs to 13 residues. CDR3 sequence reads: CATARASDNEQFF. The CDR3 nucleotides read TGTGCCACCGCCCGGGCTAGCGACAATGAGCAGTTCTTC.